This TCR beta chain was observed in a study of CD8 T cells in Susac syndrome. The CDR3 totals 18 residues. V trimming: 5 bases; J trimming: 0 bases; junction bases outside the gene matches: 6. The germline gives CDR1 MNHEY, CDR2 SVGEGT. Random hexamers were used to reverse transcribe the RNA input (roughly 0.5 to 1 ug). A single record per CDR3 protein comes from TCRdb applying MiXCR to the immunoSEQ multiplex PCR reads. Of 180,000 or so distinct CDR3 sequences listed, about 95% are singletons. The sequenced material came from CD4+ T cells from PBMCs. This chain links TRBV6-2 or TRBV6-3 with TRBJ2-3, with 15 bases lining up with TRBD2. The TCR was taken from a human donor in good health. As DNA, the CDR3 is TGTGCCAGCAGTACCGGGACTAGCGGGAGGCCAAGCACAGATACGCAGTATTTT. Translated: CASSTGTSGRPSTDTQYF.